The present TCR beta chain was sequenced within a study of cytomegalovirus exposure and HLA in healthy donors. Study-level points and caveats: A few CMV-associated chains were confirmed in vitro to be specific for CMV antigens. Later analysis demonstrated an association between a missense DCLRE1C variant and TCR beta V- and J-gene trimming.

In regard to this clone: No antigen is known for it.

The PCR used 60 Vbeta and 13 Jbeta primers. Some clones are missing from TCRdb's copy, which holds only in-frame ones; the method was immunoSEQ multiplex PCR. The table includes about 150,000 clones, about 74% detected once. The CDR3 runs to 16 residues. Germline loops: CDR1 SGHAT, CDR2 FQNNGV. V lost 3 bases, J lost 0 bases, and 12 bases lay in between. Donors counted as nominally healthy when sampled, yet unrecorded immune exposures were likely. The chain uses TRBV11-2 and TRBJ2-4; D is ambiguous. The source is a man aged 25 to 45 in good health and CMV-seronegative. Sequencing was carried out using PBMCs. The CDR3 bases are TGTGCCAGCAGCTTGAACAGAGCCCTAGCCAAAAACATTCAGTACTTC. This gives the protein CASSLNRALAKNIQYF.